The rows below give T cell receptor beta chains drawn from one sample of a study of cytomegalovirus exposure and HLA in healthy donors. Only in-frame clones appear in the TCRdb table, and some are missing; sequencing was by immunoSEQ multiplex PCR. The sample has 150,000 to 200,000 clones, roughly nine tenths seen once. Input material: PBMCs. The receptors here all came from a woman in her thirties in good health and CMV-seronegative. Each CDR3 is given with its conserved first and last residue. D genes are given only for firm matches. Clone sizes are given selectively: once, few, many, or a class where the clone is expanded.

clone size	V gene	D gene	J gene	CDR3 protein	CDR3 DNA
NA	TRBV6-5	NA	TRBJ1-1	CASSFQPRNTEAFF	TGTGCCAGCAGTTTCCAGCCACGGAACACTGAAGCTTTCTTT
few	TRBV7-6	TRBD2	TRBJ2-7	CASSFSLAGANEQYF	TGTGCCAGCAGCTTTTCCCTAGCGGGAGCTAACGAGCAGTACTTC
few	TRBV18	NA	TRBJ1-2	CASSPPVGRNFGYTF	TGTGCCAGCTCACCACCGGTTGGACGGAACTTTGGCTACACCTTC
NA	TRBV7-2	NA	TRBJ1-4	CASSAGGEKLFF	TGTGCCAGCAGCGCGGGTGGGGAAAAACTGTTTTTT
NA	TRBV14	NA	TRBJ1-2	CASSQDGTGWGHGYTF	TGTGCCAGCAGCCAAGACGGAACAGGGTGGGGGCATGGCTACACCTTC
NA	TRBV5-1	TRBD1	TRBJ1-1	CASGNRGNTEAFF	TGCGCCAGCGGAAACAGGGGAAACACTGAAGCTTTCTTT
NA	TRBV5-1	NA	TRBJ2-1	CASSLARVIDEQFF	TGCGCCAGCAGCTTGGCCCGCGTAATCGATGAGCAGTTCTTC
NA	TRBV6-6	TRBD1	TRBJ2-7	CASNSPGQAYEQYF	TGTGCCAGCAATTCCCCGGGACAGGCCTACGAGCAGTACTTC
NA	TRBV5-6	TRBD1	TRBJ1-5	CASSFRDRNQPQHF	TGTGCCAGCAGCTTCCGGGACAGAAATCAGCCCCAGCATTTT
NA	TRBV7-9	TRBD1	TRBJ2-5	CASSSGGGRANGETQYF	TGTGCCAGCAGCTCAGGGGGCGGGCGGGCGAACGGAGAGACCCAGTACTTC
NA	TRBV4-1	NA	TRBJ1-1	CASSQDRMGSEAFF	TGCGCCAGCAGCCAAGATCGGATGGGAAGTGAAGCTTTCTTT
NA	TRBV15	NA	TRBJ1-5	CATSRDGDQPQHF	TGTGCCACCAGCAGAGATGGCGATCAGCCCCAGCATTTT
NA	TRBV4-2	TRBD2	TRBJ2-5	CASSQGGGETQYF	TGTGCCAGCAGCCAAGGGGGGGGAGAGACCCAGTACTTC
few	TRBV6-6	NA	TRBJ1-5	CASRLVDQPQHF	TGTGCCAGCCGCCTTGTGGATCAGCCCCAGCATTTT
NA	TRBV5-6	NA	TRBJ1-3	CASSSGAGNTIYF	TGTGCCAGCAGCTCGGGGGCGGGAAACACCATATATTTT
few	TRBV27	NA	TRBJ1-5	CASAEGFGNQPQHF	TGTGCCAGTGCGGAGGGGTTCGGCAATCAGCCCCAGCATTTT
NA	TRBV28	NA	TRBJ2-2	CASSFSGLGGELFF	TGTGCCAGCAGTTTTTCGGGGCTGGGTGGGGAGCTGTTTTTT
NA	TRBV28	NA	TRBJ1-1	CASSFYTGNTEAFF	TGTGCCAGCAGTTTTTATACAGGGAACACTGAAGCTTTCTTT
once	TRBV15	NA	TRBJ2-7	CATSRDLRYEQYF	TGTGCCACCAGCAGAGATCTCCGCTACGAGCAGTACTTC
NA	TRBV7-3	NA	TRBJ2-1	CASSYYTWDEQFF	TGTGCCAGCAGCTACTATACTTGGGATGAGCAGTTCTTC
NA	TRBV9	NA	TRBJ1-3	CASSVARAGNTIYF	TGTGCCAGCAGCGTAGCCAGGGCTGGAAACACCATATATTTT